A selection of T cell receptor beta chains follows, all from one sample in a study of blood T cell repertoires in COVID-19. Sequencing used immunoSEQ multiplex PCR; TCRdb keeps in-frame clones, though not all of them. The sample lists fewer than 250,000 clones, 80% to 90% seen once, with 3% to 4% in the top ten. The sample taken for sequencing was PBMCs or T cells enriched from blood (not recorded which). Every receptor here comes from a woman aged 40 to 49 with acute COVID-19. CDR3s include the opening cysteine and the closing phenylalanine or tryptophan. A D gene is named only where the DNA matches it firmly. Clone size, where shown, is once, few, many, or a class for clones that have expanded.

CDR3 protein,CDR3 DNA,D gene,CDR3 length,J gene,clone size,V gene
CASSLWGGNQPQHF,TGTGCCAGCAGTTTGTGGGGGGGCAATCAGCCCCAGCATTTT,NA,14,TRBJ1-5,NA,TRBV27
CASSIEWSYNEQFF,TGTGCCAGTAGTATTGAGTGGTCCTACAATGAGCAGTTCTTC,NA,14,TRBJ2-1,NA,TRBV19
CASRNTGVQYF,TGTGCCAGCAGGAACACAGGGGTTCAGTACTTC,TRBD1,11,TRBJ2-7,NA,TRBV6-5
CASSDEWGRQPQHF,TGTGCCAGCAGTGACGAGTGGGGGCGCCAGCCCCAGCATTTT,NA,14,TRBJ1-5,once,TRBV2
CATRIRLAGGGTGELFF,TGTGCCACCCGGATACGACTAGCGGGAGGAGGCACCGGGGAGCTGTTTTTT,TRBD2,17,TRBJ2-2,NA,TRBV19
CASSFTGVWADTQYF,TGTGCCAGCAGTTTTACGGGGGTCTGGGCAGATACGCAGTATTTT,NA,15,TRBJ2-3,NA,TRBV27
CASSYVGREGKAFF,TGTGCCAGCAGCTACGTGGGCAGGGAAGGTAAAGCTTTCTTT,NA,14,TRBJ1-1,NA,TRBV3-1/TRBV3-2
CASSLEGDRGSNQPQHF,TGTGCCAGCAGCTTAGAGGGAGACAGGGGAAGCAATCAGCCCCAGCATTTT,TRBD1,17,TRBJ1-5,NA,TRBV7-8
CASSPGTPNTGELFF,TGTGCCAGCAGCCCCGGGACTCCGAACACCGGGGAGCTGTTTTTT,NA,15,TRBJ2-2,once,TRBV7-6
CASSPGSANTEAFF,TGTGCCAGCAGCCCGGGGTCAGCCAACACTGAAGCTTTCTTT,NA,14,TRBJ1-1,NA,TRBV7-9
CASTTDRTPNTEAFF,TGTGCCAGCACTACTGATAGGACACCCAACACTGAAGCTTTCTTT,NA,15,TRBJ1-1,NA,TRBV6-5
CASSTQTGITEAFF,TGTGCCAGTAGTACGCAGACAGGGATCACTGAAGCTTTCTTT,TRBD1,14,TRBJ1-1,few,TRBV19
CASSQGGGAFF,TGTGCCAGCAGCCAAGGAGGAGGAGCTTTCTTT,NA,11,TRBJ1-1,NA,TRBV3-1/TRBV3-2
CASSQDLYVGSAALSYNEQFF,TGTGCCAGCAGCCAAGATCTATACGTTGGTAGCGCCGCCCTATCCTACAATGAGCAGTTCTTC,NA,21,TRBJ2-1,NA,TRBV4-2
CASSLVRVTTNEQFF,TGTGCCAGCAGCTTAGTTAGGGTGACTACCAATGAGCAGTTCTTC,NA,15,TRBJ2-1,NA,TRBV7-2
CASSPTSGRSETQYF,TGTGCCAGCTCACCAACTAGCGGGAGGTCGGAGACCCAGTACTTC,TRBD2,15,TRBJ2-5,NA,TRBV18
CASSIEGRTGELFF,TGTGCCAGTAGTATAGAAGGCAGGACCGGGGAGCTGTTTTTT,NA,14,TRBJ2-2,NA,TRBV19
CASSVTGTAGYTF,TGTGCCAGCAGCGTGACAGGCACCGCTGGCTACACCTTC,NA,13,TRBJ1-2,NA,TRBV9
CASSYGQGQDTIYF,TGTGCCAGCAGCTACGGACAGGGTCAGGACACCATATATTTT,TRBD1,14,TRBJ1-3,NA,TRBV5-4
CASSYPDQDYRQKETQYF,TGTGCCAGCAGTTACCCCGACCAAGACTACCGACAAAAAGAGACCCAGTACTTC,NA,18,TRBJ2-5,NA,TRBV6-7
CASIRGGASEAFF,TGTGCCAGCATCCGCGGGGGGGCGTCTGAAGCTTTCTTT,NA,13,TRBJ1-1,NA,TRBV28
CASSLRQGIDTQYF,TGTGCCAGCAGTTTGCGGCAGGGAATCGATACGCAGTATTTT,NA,14,TRBJ2-3,NA,TRBV27
CASGDRGGSPLHF,TGTGCCAGCGGAGACAGGGGAGGCTCACCCCTCCACTTT,TRBD1,13,TRBJ1-6,NA,TRBV12-3/TRBV12-4
CASSRLGYNEQFF,TGTGCCAGTAGTCGACTAGGATACAATGAGCAGTTCTTC,NA,13,TRBJ2-1,NA,TRBV19
CASSLGQTKRYSSYNSPLHF,TGTGCCAGCAGTCTAGGACAGACTAAGCGATACAGCTCCTATAATTCACCCCTCCACTTT,NA,20,TRBJ1-6,NA,TRBV28
CATSGTGYDEQYF,TGTGCCACCAGCGGGACAGGGTATGACGAGCAGTACTTC,TRBD1,13,TRBJ2-7,few,TRBV24-1
CASSLREGPNQPQHF,TGTGCCAGCAGCTTAAGGGAGGGCCCCAATCAGCCCCAGCATTTT,NA,15,TRBJ1-5,NA,TRBV7-2
CASGGTDINYGYTF,TGTGCCAGCGGTGGGACAGATATTAACTATGGCTACACCTTC,TRBD1,14,TRBJ1-2,NA,TRBV28
CASSFPTGLAIDEQFF,TGTGCCAGCAGTTTTCCCACGGGACTAGCGATAGATGAGCAGTTCTTC,TRBD2,16,TRBJ2-1,NA,TRBV28
CASGTLDLTGAQYF,TGTGCCAGCGGAACCTTAGACCTTACTGGGGCGCAGTACTTC,NA,14,TRBJ2-7,NA,TRBV11-3
CASSQGGTTEQYF,TGTGCCAGCAGCCAAGGGGGGACTACCGAGCAGTACTTC,TRBD2,13,TRBJ2-7,NA,TRBV3-1/TRBV3-2
CASSLAGSLHTEAFF,TGTGCCAGCAGCTTAGCCGGGTCTTTGCACACTGAAGCTTTCTTT,NA,15,TRBJ1-1,NA,TRBV11-2
CASSLAGNEKLFF,TGTGCCAGCAGTTTGGCAGGGAATGAAAAACTGTTTTTT,NA,13,TRBJ1-4,few,TRBV28
CASSWGGPRANYGYTF,TGCGCCAGCAGCTGGGGGGGCCCCCGAGCTAACTATGGCTACACCTTC,NA,16,TRBJ1-2,NA,TRBV5-1
CATSRDTTGPGGTGELFF,TGTGCCACCAGCAGAGATACTACTGGTCCCGGGGGCACCGGGGAGCTGTTTTTT,NA,18,TRBJ2-2,NA,TRBV15
CASSATGSAGELFF,TGTGCCAGCAGTGCGACAGGGTCGGCCGGGGAGCTGTTTTTT,TRBD1,14,TRBJ2-2,NA,TRBV6-4
CASLRGTSGQETQYF,TGCGCCAGCCTCCGCGGGACTAGCGGCCAAGAGACCCAGTACTTC,TRBD2,15,TRBJ2-5,NA,TRBV5-1
CASSSLRDRGLVYGYTF,TGTGCCAGCAGCTCGCTCCGGGACAGGGGGCTTGTCTATGGCTACACCTTC,TRBD1,17,TRBJ1-2,few,TRBV13
CASSLPSTDTQYF,TGTGCCAGCTCCCTACCAAGCACAGATACGCAGTATTTT,NA,13,TRBJ2-3,once,TRBV18
CASSPGLAGVEEQYF,TGTGCCAGCAGTCCGGGACTAGCGGGAGTTGAGGAGCAGTACTTC,TRBD2,15,TRBJ2-7,NA,TRBV6-5
CSVESRLAEYNEQFF,TGCAGCGTTGAGTCGAGACTAGCGGAATACAATGAGCAGTTCTTC,TRBD2,15,TRBJ2-1,NA,TRBV29-1
CASSQEGNYGYTF,TGCGCCAGCAGCCAAGAGGGCAACTATGGCTACACCTTC,NA,13,TRBJ1-2,NA,TRBV5-1
CASSQEGTVYSNQPQHF,TGCGCCAGCAGCCAAGAAGGGACAGTTTATAGCAATCAGCCCCAGCATTTT,TRBD1,17,TRBJ1-5,NA,TRBV4-1
CASSFNIGVSTDTQYF,TGTGCCAGCAGCTTCAACATAGGGGTTAGCACAGATACGCAGTATTTT,NA,16,TRBJ2-3,NA,TRBV5-4
CASSSWTGGTEAFF,TGTGCCAGTAGCTCCTGGACAGGGGGCACTGAAGCTTTCTTT,TRBD1,14,TRBJ1-1,NA,TRBV19
CASSLEPWASGSHEQFF,TGTGCCAGCAGCTTAGAACCCTGGGCTAGCGGGAGTCACGAGCAGTTCTTC,TRBD2,17,TRBJ2-1,NA,TRBV11-2
CASRPGQGINQPQHF,TGTGCCAGCAGGCCGGGACAGGGAATCAATCAGCCCCAGCATTTT,TRBD1,15,TRBJ1-5,NA,TRBV2
CASSKRTGPLNTEAFF,TGTGCCAGCAGCAAGAGGACAGGGCCATTGAACACTGAAGCTTTCTTT,NA,16,TRBJ1-1,NA,TRBV21-1
CASRTGTGHENTIYF,TGTGCCAGCAGGACCGGGACAGGGCACGAAAACACCATATATTTT,TRBD1,15,TRBJ1-3,NA,TRBV6-5
CASSQGSGRSGNEQFF,TGTGCCAGCAGCCAAGGAAGCGGGAGGTCTGGCAATGAGCAGTTCTTC,TRBD2,16,TRBJ2-1,once,TRBV3-1/TRBV3-2
CASSRGTRPYEQYF,TGTGCCAGCAGCCGAGGGACAAGACCTTACGAGCAGTACTTC,NA,14,TRBJ2-7,NA,TRBV13
CASSFSSVHQPQHF,TGTGCCAGCAGTTTTTCGAGTGTTCACCAGCCCCAGCATTTT,NA,14,TRBJ1-5,NA,TRBV28
CASSFKTRTGGLGEQYF,TGCGCCAGCAGCTTTAAGACACGGACAGGGGGCTTAGGCGAGCAGTACTTC,TRBD1,17,TRBJ2-7,NA,TRBV5-1
CASSLDEGQMMTYGYTF,TGTGCCAGCAGCTTAGATGAGGGACAGATGATGACTTATGGCTACACCTTC,TRBD1,17,TRBJ1-2,NA,TRBV7-9
CASSHIGPQHF,TGTGCCAGTAGCCACATTGGGCCCCAGCATTTT,NA,11,TRBJ1-5,NA,TRBV19
CASSLNRGLYEQYF,TGTGCCAGCAGCTTAAACAGGGGGCTCTACGAGCAGTACTTC,TRBD1,14,TRBJ2-7,NA,TRBV7-2
CSTGRGKDTEAFF,TGCAGCACGGGGCGAGGCAAGGACACTGAAGCTTTCTTT,NA,13,TRBJ1-1,NA,TRBV29-1
CASSPSGGTNQPQHF,TGCGCCAGCAGCCCGTCGGGGGGGACTAATCAGCCCCAGCATTTT,NA,15,TRBJ1-5,NA,TRBV5-1